This T cell receptor beta chain was identified in a study of blood T cell repertoires in COVID-19. Study context: The study drew acute and convalescent COVID-19 samples from the United States, Italy and Spain. In each case, the material was cDNA or gDNA derived from T cells, B-cell-depleted T cells, or PBMCs.

Germline V lookup: CDR1 LGHDT, CDR2 YNNKEL (reference sequence). This CDR3 contains 13 residues. V was shortened by 2 bases and J by 3 bases, with 8 bases between the two germline ends. Original handling: It was from reference gene primer amplification that nucleated cell counts were estimated. Measured with immunoSEQ multiplex PCR; TCRdb has only the in-frame clones, and not every one. The DNA was the basis for D and trimming; V, J and clone size are from that table. The sample includes under 250,000 clones, approximately 90% of them seen just once. Sequencing was performed on peripheral blood. V gene TRBV3-1 (or the pseudogene TRBV3-2) combines with J gene TRBJ2-7, with D unresolved. The sequence came from a man in his forties with acute or convalescent COVID-19. CDR3 DNA: TGTGCCAGCAGCCAACACGGTATCTACGAGCAGTACTTC. This gives the protein CASSQHGIYEQYF.